This T cell receptor (beta chain) was retrieved from a study of lymphopenia after photon versus proton radiotherapy. Repertoires were generated with immunoSEQ multiplex PCR, while TCRdb's copy carries only in-frame clones and drops some. The sample holds roughly 36,000 clones; roughly nine tenths are singletons and the top ten take around 6.5%. The specimen was peripheral blood, collected from a patient treated with photon-based radiotherapy. The receptor was derived from a woman aged 50 to 60 with pancreatic cancer.

This CDR3 is CAWSGQGQETQYF. The CDR3 DNA follows: TGTGCCTGGAGTGGTCAGGGTCAAGAGACCCAGTACTTC. The V and J genes are TRBV30 and TRBJ2-5, with TRBD1 as a possible D gene (5 bases). Germline V lookup: CDR1 GTSNPN, CDR2 SVGIG (reference sequence). Trimming cost V 1 base and J 2 bases, with 8 bases left between them. The CDR3 sequence is 13 residues long. The full variable domain, completed using reference TRBV30 and TRBJ2-5, is SQTIHQWPATLVQPVGSPLSLECTVEGTSNPNLYWYRQAAGRGLQLLFYSVGIGQISSEVPQNLSASRPQDRQFILSSKKLLLSDSGFYLCAWSGQGQETQYFGPGTRLLVL.